This T cell receptor beta chain was recorded in a study of molecular identifiers for immune sequencing clone quantification. Of note for this clonotype: An end of the junction differs from the germline gene, which may be a read error.

TCRdb reprocessed the PCR reads with MiXCR, giving one entry per CDR3 protein. Of about 500,000 distinct CDR3 sequences in the sample, around 25% were seen once. The CDR3 length is 16 residues. Germline V gives CDR1 MNHNS, CDR2 SASEGT. The source material was naive CD8+ T cells from blood, with Jurkat cell RNA spiked in. Subset meaning: FACS-sorted CD8+CD4-CCR7+CD45RA+ naive T cells. The genes are TRBV6-1 and TRBJ2-6; D is perhaps TRBD1 (7 bases). This clonotype was obtained from a human donor in good health. Some libraries in this study had Jurkat cell RNA spiked in. DNA of the CDR3: TGTGCCGGCAGGGAGGACAGGTGGTCTGGGGCCAACGTCCTGACTTTC. The encoded protein is CAGREDRWSGANVLTF.